One and the same sample provided the 12 T cell receptor beta chains below, sequenced in a study of blood T cell repertoires in COVID-19. This table comes from immunoSEQ multiplex PCR, and its TCRdb copy is limited to in-frame clones, with some not included. The repertoire holds about 250,000 clones, with roughly 80% as singletons. The sample taken for sequencing was peripheral blood. Every receptor here comes from a woman in her thirties or forties with active or convalescent COVID-19.

This CDR3 is CASRDRGGQPQHF. The CDR3 region has the DNA TGTGCCAGCAGGGACAGGGGCGGGCAGCCCCAGCATTTT. The V gene is TRBV6-5, the J gene TRBJ1-5; 9 bases map to TRBD1. This CDR3 has 13 amino acids. J was trimmed by 7 bases and V by 6 bases; bases with no gene match: 4. Per germline, CDR1 MNHEY and CDR2 SVGAGI.

This chain uses TRBV6-5 with TRBJ2-5, with D possibly being TRBD2 (5 bases). Germline V CDR1 and CDR2: MNHEY, SVGAGI. This CDR3 has 14 residues. V shed 8 bases and J shed 5 bases, with 18 bases lying between them. The CDR3 region has the DNA TGTGCCAGCCCCCGGGATGGGTTCGGTGAGACCCAGTACTTC. Translated, it gives CASPRDGFGETQYF.

This chain links TRBV5-1 with TRBJ1-3; D uncertain. Looked up from germline, CDR1 is SGHRS and CDR2 is YFSETQ. The CDR3 is 15 amino acids. The V gene lost 0 bases and the J gene lost 5 bases, with 12 bases spanning the gap. The chain's CDR3 is CASSLDRGSRNTIYF. As DNA, the CDR3 is TGCGCCAGCAGCTTGGACCGGGGAAGTCGAAACACCATATATTTT.

The chain has TRBV3-1 (or the pseudogene TRBV3-2) and TRBJ2-2; the D is unclear. CDR1 and CDR2 (germline): LGHDT, YNNKEL (reference sequence). There are 14 residues in the CDR3. V lost 3 bases, J lost 5 bases, and 10 bases lay in between. The CDR3 coding sequence is TGTGCCAGCAGCCAGTTCTCGTTGACCGGGGAGCTGTTTTTT. Translated, it gives CASSQFSLTGELFF.

This chain links TRBV6-5 with TRBJ1-1; D is unclear. Between the trimmed V and J ends, which lost 6 bases and 1 base, there was a span of 15 bases. This CDR3 has 15 residues. Germline lookup yields CDR1 MNHEY and CDR2 SVGAGI. CDR3: CASSRNGMGNTEAFF. CDR3 in DNA: TGTGCCAGCAGCCGTAACGGGATGGGGAACACTGAAGCTTTCTTT.

This chain links TRBV14 with TRBJ1-1; 7 bases are a match to TRBD1. V gave up 3 bases and J gave up 2 bases; unmatched junction bases: 9. This CDR3 comprises 16 residues. From germline, CDR1 is SGHDN and CDR2 FVKESK. CDR3 residues: CASSHVGTALNTEAFF. The CDR3 DNA follows: TGTGCCAGCAGCCACGTTGGGACAGCTCTAAACACTGAAGCTTTCTTT.

The rearrangement uses TRBV28 and TRBJ1-2; TRBD1 matches 10 bases. Germline-derived CDR1 and CDR2 are MDHEN and SYDVKM. V shed 6 bases and J 8 bases; nucleotides not matched to a gene: 6. The CDR3 spans 13 residues. This CDR3 is CASRRQGARGYTF. CDR3 bases: TGTGCCAGCAGACGACAGGGGGCGCGGGGCTACACCTTC.

The chain uses TRBV10-3 and TRBJ1-1; 7 bases map to TRBD1. Trimming took 10 bases from V and 2 from J; bases not matched to a gene: 10. The germline CDR1 and CDR2 sequences are ENHRY and SYGVKD. This CDR3 comprises 14 residues. The CDR3 DNA is TGTGCCACCTCGACAGGGTTTGGAAACACTGAAGCTTTCTTT. It specifies CATSTGFGNTEAFF.

This chain connects TRBV3-1 (or the pseudogene TRBV3-2) to TRBJ1-4; TRBD1 is a possible D gene (5 bases). CDR3 length equals 15 residues. Germline CDR1 is LGHDT and CDR2 is YNNKEL (reference sequence). The V end lost 4 bases, the J end lost 0 bases, and 9 bases lay between the germline ends. CDR3: CASSLFRATNEKLFF. The CDR3 nucleotides read TGTGCCAGCAGCCTTTTCAGGGCAACTAATGAAAAACTGTTTTTT.

This chain uses TRBV9 with TRBJ2-3; D may be TRBD1 (6 bases). The V end lost 1 base, the J end lost 1 base, and 13 bases lay between the germline ends. In germline, CDR1 is SGDLS, CDR2 YYNGEE. There are 16 residues in the CDR3. CDR3 in DNA: TGTGCCAGCAGCGTAACTGGGGCAGGGGGCACAGATACGCAGTATTTT. Its translation: CASSVTGAGGTDTQYF.

V and J are TRBV5-4 and TRBJ2-3, with TRBD2 matching 12 bases. The CDR3 covers 17 residues. The J segment lost 6 bases and the V segment lost 1 base, leaving 9 bases of the junction unmatched. Germline-derived CDR1 and CDR2 are SGHNT and YYREEE (reference sequence). The CDR3 nucleotides read TGTGCCAGCAGCTTGTATACTAGCGGGAGGCCGATCGATACGCAGTATTTT. Translated, it gives CASSLYTSGRPIDTQYF.

This sequence joins TRBV5-6 and TRBJ2-7; 14 bases line up with TRBD2. Germline assignment: CDR1 SGHDT and CDR2 YYEEEE. V gave up 4 bases and J gave up 7 bases; unmatched junction bases: 4. The CDR3 sequence is 14 residues long. The CDR3: CASSHGLAGGEQYF. As DNA, the CDR3 is TGTGCCAGCAGCCATGGACTAGCGGGGGGAGAGCAGTACTTC.